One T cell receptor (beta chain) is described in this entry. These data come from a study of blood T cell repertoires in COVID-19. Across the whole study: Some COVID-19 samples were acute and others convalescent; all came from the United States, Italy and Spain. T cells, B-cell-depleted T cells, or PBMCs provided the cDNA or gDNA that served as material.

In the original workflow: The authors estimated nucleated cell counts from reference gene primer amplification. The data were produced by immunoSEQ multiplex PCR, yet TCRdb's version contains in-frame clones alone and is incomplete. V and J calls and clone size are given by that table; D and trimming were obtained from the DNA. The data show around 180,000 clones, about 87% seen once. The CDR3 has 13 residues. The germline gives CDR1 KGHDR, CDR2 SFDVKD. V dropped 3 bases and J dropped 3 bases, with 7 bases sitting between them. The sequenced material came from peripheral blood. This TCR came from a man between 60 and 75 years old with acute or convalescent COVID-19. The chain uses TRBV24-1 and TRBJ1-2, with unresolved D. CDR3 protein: CATSDPPYYGYTF. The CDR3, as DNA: TGTGCCACCAGTGATCCCCCTTACTATGGCTACACCTTC.